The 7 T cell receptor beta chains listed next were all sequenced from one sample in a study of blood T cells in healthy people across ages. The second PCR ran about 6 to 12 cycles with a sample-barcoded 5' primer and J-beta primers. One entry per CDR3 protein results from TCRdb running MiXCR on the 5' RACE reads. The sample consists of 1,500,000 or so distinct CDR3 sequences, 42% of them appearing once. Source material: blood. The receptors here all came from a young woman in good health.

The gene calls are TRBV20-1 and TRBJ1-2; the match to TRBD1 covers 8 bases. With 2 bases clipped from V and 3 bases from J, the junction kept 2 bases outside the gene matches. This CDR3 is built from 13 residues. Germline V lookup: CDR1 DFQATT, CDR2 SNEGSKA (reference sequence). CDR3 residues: CSARYRGDYGYTF. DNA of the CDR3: TGCAGTGCTAGATACAGGGGGGACTATGGCTACACCTTC.

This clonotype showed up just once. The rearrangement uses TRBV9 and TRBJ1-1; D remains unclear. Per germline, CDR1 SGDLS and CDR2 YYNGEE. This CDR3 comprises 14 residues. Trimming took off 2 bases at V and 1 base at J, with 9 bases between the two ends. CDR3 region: CASSVAVGNTEAFF. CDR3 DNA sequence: TGTGCCAGCAGCGTTGCTGTCGGGAACACTGAAGCTTTCTTT.

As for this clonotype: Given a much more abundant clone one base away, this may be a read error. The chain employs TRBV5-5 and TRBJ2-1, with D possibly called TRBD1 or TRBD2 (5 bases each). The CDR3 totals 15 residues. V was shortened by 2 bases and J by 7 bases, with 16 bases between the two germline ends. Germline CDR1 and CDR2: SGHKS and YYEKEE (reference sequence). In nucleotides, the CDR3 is TGTGCCAGCAGCTTCGGGGCAGGGTGGAATAATGAGCAGTTCTTC. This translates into CASSFGAGWNNEQFF.

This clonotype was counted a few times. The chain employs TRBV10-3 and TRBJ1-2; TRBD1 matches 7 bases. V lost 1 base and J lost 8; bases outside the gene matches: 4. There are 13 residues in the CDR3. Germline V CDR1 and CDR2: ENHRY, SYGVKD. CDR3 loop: CAISEFPGGGYTF. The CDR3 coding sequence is TGTGCCATCAGTGAGTTTCCAGGGGGAGGCTACACCTTC.

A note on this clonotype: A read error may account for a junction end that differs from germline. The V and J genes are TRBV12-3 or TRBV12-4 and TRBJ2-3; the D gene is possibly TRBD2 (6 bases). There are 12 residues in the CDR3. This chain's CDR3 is CAISSGENTQYF. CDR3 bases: TGTGCCATCAGTTCGGGGGAAAATACGCAGTATTTT.

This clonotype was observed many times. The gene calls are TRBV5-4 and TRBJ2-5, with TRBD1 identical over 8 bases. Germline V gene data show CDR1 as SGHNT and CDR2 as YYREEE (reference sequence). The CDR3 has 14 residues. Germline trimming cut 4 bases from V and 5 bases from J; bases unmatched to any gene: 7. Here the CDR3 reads CASSTGQGLETQYF. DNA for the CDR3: TGTGCCAGCAGCACCGGACAGGGCCTGGAGACCCAGTACTTC. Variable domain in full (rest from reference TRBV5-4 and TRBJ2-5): ETGVTQSPTHLIKTRGQQVTLRCSSQSGHNTVSWYQQALGQGPQFIFQYYREEENGRGNFPPRFSGLQFPNYSSELNVNALELDDSALYLCASSTGQGLETQYFGPGTRLLVL.

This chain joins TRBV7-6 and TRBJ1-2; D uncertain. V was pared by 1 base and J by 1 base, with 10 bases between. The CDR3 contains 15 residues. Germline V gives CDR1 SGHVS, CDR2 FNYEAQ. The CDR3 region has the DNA TGTGCCAGCAGCTTAGGTCGAGGAGATAACTATGGCTACACCTTC. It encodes CASSLGRGDNYGYTF.